These 28 T cell receptor beta chains originate from one sample sequenced in a study of T-cell reconstitution after alpha-beta-depleted transplantation in children. A library of TCRbeta sequences, prepared with unique molecular identifiers, was generated. TCRdb reanalysed the PCR reads using MiXCR and keeps one entry per CDR3 protein. Here the sample spans around 440,000 distinct CDR3 sequences, 8% to 11% being singletons. Sequencing was performed on PBMCs, taken before TCRalphabeta/CD19-depleted stem cell transplant. These receptors originate from a child under 10 years old with inherited bone marrow failure, due to receive a stem cell transplant.

V usage is TRBV6-2 or TRBV6-3 and J usage is TRBJ1-5, with D hard to call. This CDR3 spans 14 amino acids. V lost 7 bases and J 0 bases, leaving 10 bases between the germline ends. Germline V lookup: CDR1 MNHEY, CDR2 SVGEGT. The DNA for the CDR3 is TGTGCCAGCAAGTCCAGCTTTAGCAATCAGCCCCAGCATTTT. Translation gives CASKSSFSNQPQHF.

This clonotype showed up many times. J is TRBJ2-1 and V is TRBV6-2 or TRBV6-3; D not certain. CDR3 size: 15 residues. Looked up from germline, CDR1 is MNHEY and CDR2 is SVGEGT. With 2 bases removed from V and 2 bases from J, the gap between germline ends came to 10 bases. CDR3 loop: CASSYDLSPYNEQFF. As DNA, the CDR3 is TGTGCCAGCAGTTACGACCTATCCCCCTACAATGAGCAGTTCTTC.

Many counts were recorded for this clonotype. The chain is built from TRBV4-3 and TRBJ2-5; the D gene is possibly TRBD2 (5 bases). There are 15 residues in the CDR3. V gave up 0 bases and J gave up 7 bases, with 15 bases separating them. Germline lookup yields CDR1 LGHNA and CDR2 YSLEER. The CDR3 protein is CASSQDPSGGGTQYF. The CDR3 DNA sequence: TGCGCCAGCAGCCAAGACCCTTCAGGTGGAGGGACCCAGTACTTC.

The rearrangement joins TRBV10-3 to TRBJ2-3, with a tentative D call TRBD2 (6 bases). CDR1 and CDR2 from the germline V gene are ENHRY and SYGVKD. V was shortened by 10 bases and J by 5 bases, with 13 bases between the two germline ends. This CDR3 has 12 amino acids. The CDR3 region is CASGISQDTQYF. The CDR3 DNA is TGTGCCAGCGGGATATCCCAAGATACGCAGTATTTT.

This clonotype came up many times. The chain recombines TRBV27 with TRBJ2-1; 12 bases align to TRBD2. The CDR3 spans 18 residues. After removal of 5 bases from V and 9 bases from J, the junction contained 17 bases not matched to a gene. Germline-derived CDR1 and CDR2 are MNHEY and SMNVEV (reference sequence). The CDR3: CASSPRGTSGLIYSEQFF. The CDR3 DNA sequence: TGTGCCAGCAGTCCACGAGGGACTAGCGGGCTTATTTATAGTGAGCAGTTCTTC.

This clonotype occurred a few times. This sequence joins TRBV6-1 and TRBJ2-1, with TRBD2 identical over 11 bases. The length of the CDR3 is 16 residues. The germline gives CDR1 MNHNS, CDR2 SASEGT. The V and J ends lost 7 bases and 4 bases, in that order; junction bases with no gene match: 9. The CDR3 nucleotides read TGTGCCAGCAACCGACTTCCTAGCGGGAGGTACAATGAGCAGTTCTTC. Protein: CASNRLPSGRYNEQFF.

This clonotype was counted ten times or more. This chain uses TRBV29-1 with TRBJ2-5; a possible D gene is TRBD2 (5 bases). This CDR3 is built from 17 residues. V dropped 0 bases and J dropped 5 bases, with 22 bases sitting between them. The germline gives CDR1 SQVTM, CDR2 ANQGSEA. The DNA for the CDR3 is TGCAGCGTTGAAGATACACCCCGACTGGGAGTCAGGGAGACCCAGTACTTC. This encodes CSVEDTPRLGVRETQYF.

This clonotype came up many times. V is TRBV12-3 or TRBV12-4 and J is TRBJ1-1; TRBD1 matches 8 bases. The CDR3 extends over 13 amino acids. Germline trimming cut 6 bases from V and 3 bases from J; bases unmatched to any gene: 3. The CDR3 nucleotides are TGTGCCAGCAGGACAGGGGAGGACACTGAAGCTTTCTTT. Translation: CASRTGEDTEAFF.

This clonotype has at least ten counts. The J gene is TRBJ1-1, the V gene TRBV5-1; D may be TRBD1 (5 bases). The CDR3 is made up of 15 amino acids. V gave up 4 bases and J gave up 1 base, with 14 bases separating them. Looked up from germline, CDR1 is SGHRS and CDR2 is YFSETQ. CDR3 bases: TGCGCCAGCAGCCGGTCCGGGACGGGGAACACTGAAGCTTTCTTT. This encodes CASSRSGTGNTEAFF.

This clonotype has at least ten counts. The V call is TRBV5-1, the J call TRBJ2-7; 9 bases align to TRBD1. The CDR3 runs 15 residues. The germline V gene encodes CDR1 SGHRS and CDR2 YFSETQ. Germline trimming cut 6 bases from V and 3 bases from J; bases unmatched to any gene: 10. CDR3 DNA sequence: TGCGCCAGCAAAATTATCCCGGGACAGGGCTACGAGCAGTACTTC. It specifies CASKIIPGQGYEQYF.

The chain recombines TRBV20-1 with TRBJ2-1; 7 nucleotides line up with TRBD1. The CDR3 is made up of 15 amino acids. Germline V gene data show CDR1 as DFQATT and CDR2 as SNEGSKA (reference sequence). The V gene end was trimmed by 2 bases and the J gene end by 7 bases; junction bases not matched to a gene: 11. In DNA, the CDR3 is TGCAGTGCTAGAATCGTTCTCCGACAGGGAAATGAGCAGTTCTTC. This encodes CSARIVLRQGNEQFF.

The chain couples TRBV24-1 to TRBJ2-3; a possible D gene is TRBD1 (5 bases). Germline V CDR1 and CDR2: KGHDR, SFDVKD. V was shortened by 8 bases and J by 0 bases, with 8 bases between the two germline ends. The CDR3 contains 13 residues. The CDR3 DNA is TGTGCCACCACGGACATTAGCACAGATACGCAGTATTTT. Protein sequence: CATTDISTDTQYF.

In its sample, this clonotype was seen many times. V usage is TRBV20-1 and J usage is TRBJ2-7; 13 bases align to TRBD2. This CDR3 is built from 17 residues. With V trimmed by 0 bases and J by 7 bases, 12 bases remained unmatched. Germline V gives CDR1 DFQATT, CDR2 SNEGSKA (reference sequence). CDR3 residues: CSARDDILAGGPGEQYF. The CDR3 DNA sequence: TGCAGTGCTAGAGACGATATACTAGCGGGAGGGCCTGGGGAGCAGTACTTC.

V is TRBV11-2 and J is TRBJ2-3; 11 bases agree with TRBD2. This CDR3 is 18 amino acids long. Germline loops: CDR1 SGHAT, CDR2 FQNNGV. With 4 bases clipped from V and 5 bases from J, the junction kept 14 bases outside the gene matches. This CDR3 is CASSSLGGLAAAKDTQYF. The CDR3 DNA reads TGTGCCAGCAGCTCGTTGGGGGGACTAGCGGCAGCGAAAGATACGCAGTATTTT.

The chain employs TRBV6-2 or TRBV6-3 and TRBJ1-4, with D possibly matching TRBD1 (6 bases). Per the germline V gene, CDR1 is MNHEY and CDR2 is SVGEGT. This CDR3 spans 13 amino acids. V was trimmed by 6 bases and J by 8 bases, leaving 13 bases between them. The CDR3 sequence: CASSRAGEEKLFF. The CDR3 coding sequence is TGTGCCAGCAGCCGCGCAGGGGAGGAAAAACTGTTTTTT.

This clonotype occurred many times. The chain links TRBV6-6 to TRBJ2-1; no reliable D call. Germline V gene lookup returns CDR1 MNHNY and CDR2 SVGAGI (reference sequence). The CDR3 loop spans 12 amino acids. Trimming took 6 bases from V and 10 from J, leaving 13 bases between them. This CDR3 is CASSPESWEQFF. The CDR3 DNA reads TGTGCCAGCAGCCCAGAGTCGTGGGAGCAGTTCTTC.

This clonotype was recorded many times. The gene calls are TRBV27 and TRBJ2-1; D is unclear. CDR1 and CDR2 from the germline V gene are MNHEY and SMNVEV (reference sequence). This CDR3 spans 12 amino acids. V lost 2 bases and J 8 bases, leaving 7 bases between the germline ends. The CDR3 is CASSLGKHEQFF. Written as DNA, the CDR3 is TGTGCCAGCAGTTTAGGGAAGCATGAGCAGTTCTTC.

A few counts support this clonotype. J is TRBJ2-1 and V is TRBV7-9; TRBD2 aligns across 7 bases. From germline, CDR1 is SEHNR and CDR2 FQNEAQ (reference sequence). The CDR3 is 15 amino acids. V shed 7 bases, J shed 5 bases, and the junction held 11 bases outside the gene matches. This CDR3 is CASIGRGGRNNEQFF. The CDR3 DNA sequence: TGTGCCAGCATCGGACGGGGCGGGAGAAACAATGAGCAGTTCTTC.

In this sample, this clonotype turned up a few times. The rearrangement links TRBV12-3 or TRBV12-4 to TRBJ1-2, with D possibly being TRBD1 (6 bases). This CDR3 has 13 residues. Trimming pared 6 bases from V and 12 bases from J, leaving 20 bases between. CDR3 in DNA: TGTGCCAGCAGCATAGTCCCAGGGACATTGGACACCTTC. Translating gives CASSIVPGTLDTF.

This clonotype was recorded many times. The rearrangement joins TRBV6-2 or TRBV6-3 to TRBJ2-1; D might be TRBD2 (6 bases). There are 18 residues in the CDR3. Germline CDR1 reads MNHEY; CDR2 reads SVGEGT. The ends were cut back, 2 bases at V and 5 bases at J, with 22 bases in the middle. The CDR3: CASSYPPWGRPRNNEQFF. DNA of the CDR3: TGTGCCAGCAGTTACCCTCCCTGGGGGAGGCCTAGAAACAATGAGCAGTTCTTC.

The chain uses TRBV29-1 and TRBJ2-3; 9 nucleotides line up with TRBD2. The germline gives CDR1 SQVTM, CDR2 ANQGSEA. The CDR3 extends over 15 amino acids. V shed 5 bases and J 1 base; nucleotides not matched to a gene: 7. CDR3 DNA sequence: TGCAGCGTTTCGTCGACTAGCGGACGCACAGATACGCAGTATTTT. Its protein is CSVSSTSGRTDTQYF.

The chain is built from TRBV29-1 and TRBJ2-5; 9 bases align to TRBD2. The CDR3 runs to 16 residues. Trimming removed 8 bases from V and 1 base from J; junction bases left unmatched: 14. Germline-derived CDR1 and CDR2 are SQVTM and ANQGSEA. As DNA, the CDR3 is TGCAGCTCCGGGCCGCGACTAGCGGAGGGCCAAGAGACCCAGTACTTC. This encodes CSSGPRLAEGQETQYF.

In this sample, this clonotype turned up many times. V usage is TRBV4-3 and J usage is TRBJ2-2; 12 bases are a match to TRBD2. J gave up 1 base and V 2 bases, and 5 bases lay outside the gene matches. CDR1 LGHNA and CDR2 YSLEER come from the germline V gene. The CDR3 covers 18 residues. The CDR3: CASSQLGLAGLNTGELFF. CDR3 DNA sequence: TGCGCCAGCAGCCAACTCGGACTAGCGGGATTGAACACCGGGGAGCTGTTTTTT.

The table lists this clonotype with many counts. The CDR3 does not close with the conserved phenylalanine or tryptophan, likely indicating a read error. The limits of the CDR3 on the DNA are not certain, so only TCRdb's listed CDR3 is given. V usage is TRBV5-1 and J usage is TRBJ2-4; TRBD2 is taken as the D call from the table, unchecked against the DNA. The CDR3 is 8 amino acids in total, end residues counted. Germline loops: CDR1 SGHRS, CDR2 YFSETQ. CDR3 residues: CASNGPSI.

This clonotype was seen more than once but under ten times. The genes are TRBV9 and TRBJ2-2, with a weak D call TRBD2 (6 bases). Trimming took 0 bases from V and 4 from J, leaving 13 bases between them. The length of the CDR3 is 16 residues. Germline lookup yields CDR1 SGDLS and CDR2 YYNGEE. The CDR3 is CASSVEAGIVTGELFF. The CDR3, as DNA: TGTGCCAGCAGCGTAGAGGCGGGGATAGTCACCGGGGAGCTGTTTTTT.

This clonotype was seen at least ten times. The gene calls are TRBV11-2 and TRBJ2-5; D remains ambiguous. In germline, CDR1 is SGHAT, CDR2 FQNNGV. This CDR3 spans 13 amino acids. Trimming took 7 bases from V and 1 from J, leaving 10 bases between them. The CDR3 DNA is TGTGCCAGCACCCCCACCTCCCAAGAGACCCAGTACTTC. This gives the protein CASTPTSQETQYF.

This clonotype was seen ten or more times. J is TRBJ2-2 and V is TRBV5-1; D not certain. The CDR3 totals 15 residues. Germline CDR1 and CDR2: SGHRS and YFSETQ. The ends were cut back, 0 bases at V and 5 bases at J, with 11 bases in the middle. CDR3 bases: TGCGCCAGCAGCTTGGATGAGCCGAGGACCGGGGAGCTGTTTTTT. Translation: CASSLDEPRTGELFF.

This clonotype has at least ten counts. The chain uses TRBV12-3 or TRBV12-4 and TRBJ1-4; no clear D gene. V lost 4 bases and J lost 7, with 13 bases in between. This CDR3 contains 14 residues. CDR3 residues: CASSWAEGSEKLFF. DNA of the CDR3: TGTGCCAGCAGTTGGGCGGAGGGTAGTGAAAAACTGTTTTTT.